Listed below are T cell receptor beta chains from one sample, sequenced in a study of shared clonotypes between healthy human individuals. The protocol was immunoSEQ multiplex PCR, while the TCRdb copy is restricted to in-frame clones and leaves out a portion. The sample has hundreds of thousands of clones, about 76% seen once. Sequencing was performed on PBMCs. The origin of the receptors is a woman aged 35 to 49 in good health. Some clones in this sample may be carry-over from other donors' samples. The CDR3 runs from the conserved cysteine through the conserved F or W. A D gene is named only where the DNA matches it firmly. Some rows have no size entry. The others give once, few or many, or a class for an expanded clone.

v_gene	d_gene	abundance	j_gene	CDR3nt	CDR3aa
TRBV28	TRBD1	-	TRBJ1-5	TGTGCCAGCAGTTTAAGAGGGACAGGTTTTAATAATCAGCCCCAGCATTTT	CASSLRGTGFNNQPQHF
TRBV14	-	few	TRBJ1-3	TGTGCCAGCAGCCAAGTTGGGAACAGCCGCTCTGGAAACACCATATATTTT	CASSQVGNSRSGNTIYF
TRBV11-1	TRBD1	-	TRBJ1-1	TGTGCCAGCAGCTGGAACAGGGGTGAAGCTTTCTTT	CASSWNRGEAFF
TRBV28	-	-	TRBJ1-1	TGTGCCAGCTCTCTTCTGATGAACACTGAAGCTTTCTTT	CASSLLMNTEAFF
TRBV6-1	-	-	TRBJ2-5	TGTGCCAGCAGTGAAGCTCGGCAGGGGACCCAGTACTTC	CASSEARQGTQYF
TRBV7-2	-	-	TRBJ2-7	TGTGCCAGCAGCTTTCCGGGAGAGCAGTACTTC	CASSFPGEQYF
TRBV2	TRBD1	-	TRBJ2-3	TGTGCCAGCAGTCGGGACAGGGCGGCTACGCAGTATTTT	CASSRDRAATQYF
TRBV6-5	-	-	TRBJ1-5	TGTGCCAGCAGTTCAGGGATGAGCAATCAGCCCCAGCATTTT	CASSSGMSNQPQHF
TRBV11-3	-	-	TRBJ2-3	TGTGCCAGCAGCTTGGTTGCAGATACGCAGTATTTT	CASSLVADTQYF
TRBV27	-	-	TRBJ2-3	TGTGCCAGCAGTTTAGGCCCCCATGTATTCAGTTTGCAGTATTTT	CASSLGPHVFSLQYF
TRBV2	-	-	TRBJ1-1	TGTGCCAGCAGTGATCCGAACACTGAAGCTTTCTTT	CASSDPNTEAFF
TRBV30	TRBD1	-	TRBJ2-7	TGTGCCTGGAGTAGTCTGGACAGGGCCCACGAGCAGTACTTC	CAWSSLDRAHEQYF
TRBV18	-	-	TRBJ1-4	TGTGCCAGCTCACCACGGCCGACGGGAGGGAGTGAAAAACTGTTTTTT	CASSPRPTGGSEKLFF
TRBV6-5	-	-	TRBJ2-5	TGTGCCAGCAGTTACGGGGCAGGGCCCTCGGAGACCCAGTACTTC	CASSYGAGPSETQYF
TRBV15	-	-	TRBJ1-2	TGTGCCACCAGCAGAGACCGGGACGGAAACGGCTACACCTTC	CATSRDRDGNGYTF
TRBV28	TRBD2	many	TRBJ2-7	TGTGCCAGCAGTTCCGTCCTTAAGAGGCGGGAGGGCTACGAGCAGTACTTC	CASSSVLKRREGYEQYF
TRBV4-1	-	-	TRBJ2-1	TGCGCCAGCAGCCAGGGATTACTTGGCTCCTACAATGAGCAGTTCTTC	CASSQGLLGSYNEQFF
TRBV28	-	-	TRBJ1-4	TGTGCCAGCAGTTTGGGGGGGGGAACTAATGAAAAACTGTTTTTT	CASSLGGGTNEKLFF
TRBV28	-	-	TRBJ1-1	TGTGCCAGCAGTTTGATAGGATCCGCCCCTGAAGCTTTCTTT	CASSLIGSAPEAFF
TRBV5-1	TRBD1	-	TRBJ1-5	TGCGCCAGCAGCTTAGGGACAGGGCGGAATCAGCCCCAGCATTTT	CASSLGTGRNQPQHF
TRBV2	-	-	TRBJ2-2	TGTGCCAGCATCAACAGAGCGAACACCGGGGAGCTGTTTTTT	CASINRANTGELFF
TRBV10-2	TRBD2	once	TRBJ2-2	TGCGCCAGCCTGATGCGGGAGCTAGGTACCGGGGAGCTGTTTTTT	CASLMRELGTGELFF
TRBV25-1	-	-	TRBJ1-6	TGTGCCAGCACCTCCCCCCGGAGAGGTTCACCCCTCCACTTT	CASTSPRRGSPLHF
TRBV10-3	-	-	TRBJ1-2	TGTGCCATCAGTGAGGGGGGCCAGGGAAAGTATGGCTACACCTTC	CAISEGGQGKYGYTF
TRBV19	TRBD1	-	TRBJ1-5	TGTGCCAGTAGCAATAGTGGGGACAGGGAGTCGCTTTTTCCCCAGCATTTT	CASSNSGDRESLFPQHF
TRBV7-2	TRBD2	-	TRBJ2-1	TGTGCCAGCAGCTTAGAAGGGAGGGCGTTCTTC	CASSLEGRAFF
TRBV28	-	-	TRBJ2-7	TGTGCCAGCAGGAAAGGCGGAGAGCAGTACTTC	CASRKGGEQYF
TRBV18	-	-	TRBJ1-1	TGTGCCAGCTCACGGGGAGGGGAGAGCACTGAAGCTTTCTTT	CASSRGGESTEAFF
TRBV27	TRBD2	-	TRBJ2-1	TGTGCCAGCAGTTTTGTTCGTCGGGGGGGAGGTTCCTACAATGAGCAGTTCTTC	CASSFVRRGGGSYNEQFF
TRBV20-1	-	-	TRBJ2-7	TGCAGTGCGGGACCCCGTGAGCAGTACTTC	CSAGPREQYF
TRBV30	-	-	TRBJ1-5	TGTGCCTGCCAAGACACCCGGAGCAATCAGCCCCAGCATTTT	CACQDTRSNQPQHF
TRBV5-6	-	-	TRBJ2-7	TGTGCCAGCAGCCCCATGGGCGGGACCCACTCCTACGAGCAGTACTTC	CASSPMGGTHSYEQYF
TRBV5-4	-	-	TRBJ2-1	TGTGCCAGCAGCTTGAAAAAGACTCACAATGAGCAGTTCTTC	CASSLKKTHNEQFF
TRBV25-1	TRBD1	-	TRBJ2-5	TGTGCCAGCACCGGTGGGACAGGGCAAGAGACCCAGTACTTC	CASTGGTGQETQYF
TRBV14	-	-	TRBJ2-7	TGTGCCAGCAGCCAAGAATGGGGGTCCTACGAGCAGTACTTC	CASSQEWGSYEQYF
TRBV30	-	-	TRBJ2-2	TGTGCCTGGAGTGTGGCTCTCCCCGGGGAGCTGTTTTTT	CAWSVALPGELFF
TRBV7-2	-	-	TRBJ2-2	TGTGCCAGCAGCGACGGACAGAACACCGGGGAGCTGTTTTTT	CASSDGQNTGELFF
TRBV4-1	-	-	TRBJ2-6	TGCGCCAGCAGCCAAGTCCCCCCCAGTTCGGGGGCCAACGTCCTGACTTTC	CASSQVPPSSGANVLTF
TRBV13	-	-	TRBJ2-3	TGTGCCAGCAGGAGTATTTCCACGGATACGCAGTATTTT	CASRSISTDTQYF
TRBV6-5	-	-	TRBJ1-5	TGTGCCAGCAGTTACGGGATTGGCAGGGATCCTCAGCCCCAGCATTTT	CASSYGIGRDPQPQHF
TRBV10-3	-	-	TRBJ1-3	TGTGCCATCGGGAGCTCTGGAAACACCATATATTTT	CAIGSSGNTIYF
TRBV5-1	TRBD1	-	TRBJ1-1	TGCGCCAGCAGCTTCGGGACAGGGCCCGAAGGCACTGAAGCTTTCTTT	CASSFGTGPEGTEAFF
TRBV4-2	TRBD2	-	TRBJ2-3	TGTGCCAGCAGCCAAGATCTAGCGGGAGCCGCAGATACGCAGTATTTT	CASSQDLAGAADTQYF
TRBV6-5	-	-	TRBJ1-5	TGTGCCAGCAATGGGTACAATCAGCCCCAGCATTTT	CASNGYNQPQHF
TRBV30	-	-	TRBJ2-7	TGTGCCTGCACCGGGACTTCGGGCCACGAGCAGTACTTC	CACTGTSGHEQYF
TRBV11-2	TRBD1	-	TRBJ2-1	TGTGCCAGCAGCAGCCGGGACAGGGGTAATGAGCAGTTCTTC	CASSSRDRGNEQFF